This entry lists 26 T cell receptor beta chains sequenced from one sample in a study of regulatory T cells in long-lasting Graves disease (dated by TCRdb to about 2021). The receptor library was made with multiplex PCR. These reads were obtained on an Illumina HiSeq 4000. TCR beta libraries were built with iRepertoire HTBI primers and Arm-PCR amplification of CDR3 regions. Through fastp at Q25 and MiXCR, TCRdb rebuilt clones from the public reads, retaining in-frame beta chains. Each entry is one CDR3 protein sequence, shown with its most common DNA and genes. For this sample the table gives 500,000 or so distinct CDR3 sequences, of which 14% were detected only once. Under 20% of the sample is in the top ten clones. The sample's time point label, in plain terms: newly diagnosed GD, antithyroid drugs for less than 3 months. RNA was extracted from PBMCs in TRIzol for both TCR sequencing and RNA sequencing.

These sequences were also reported in another study, on T cells in Graves' hyperthyroidism and ophthalmopathy.

Here the sequenced sample was peripheral blood mononuclear cells (PBMCs), taken at new diagnosis, from a patient treated with antithyroid drugs. The receptors derive from a woman in her 50s with Graves disease. Donor details come from another sample of the same person, matched by shared clones.

Here the CDR3 reads CATGQGANTGELFF. The CDR3 nucleotides read TGTGCCACCGGACAGGGGGCTAACACCGGGGAGCTGTTTTTT. The V call is TRBV7-3, the J call TRBJ2-2; 11 bases are shared with TRBD1. The V segment lost 10 bases and the J segment 2 bases; nucleotides outside the gene matches: 3. The length of the CDR3 is 14 residues. The germline CDR1 and CDR2 sequences are SGHTA and FQGTGA.

This clonotype was observed a few times. The chain couples TRBV5-4 to TRBJ2-1, with TRBD2 identical over 8 bases. Per the germline V gene, CDR1 is SGHNT and CDR2 is YYREEE (reference sequence). This CDR3 comprises 17 residues. Trimming removed 0 bases from V and 0 bases from J; junction bases left unmatched: 5. CDR3 sequence (DNA): TGTGCCAGCAGCTTGGGTCACAGCGGGAGCTCCTACAATGAGCAGTTCTTC. Amino acids: CASSLGHSGSSYNEQFF.

This clonotype was counted at least ten times. The V and J genes are TRBV11-2 and TRBJ2-5, with unresolved D. Trimming pared 5 bases from V and 1 base from J, leaving 11 bases between. Germline V lookup: CDR1 SGHAT, CDR2 FQNNGV. This CDR3 comprises 14 residues. The CDR3 sequence is CASSVEFGQETQYF. The CDR3 DNA follows: TGTGCCAGCAGCGTGGAGTTTGGCCAAGAGACCCAGTACTTC. Drawing the rest from reference TRBV11-2 and TRBJ2-5, the complete variable domain is EAGVAQSPRYKIIEKRQSVAFWCNPISGHATLYWYQQILGQGPKLLIQFQNNGVVDDSQLPKDRFSAERLKGVDSTLKIQPAKLEDSAVYLCASSVEFGQETQYFGPGTRLLVL.

This clonotype was picked up many times. The V gene is TRBV11-1, the J gene TRBJ2-3; 8 bases match TRBD1. The CDR3 has 15 residues. V dropped 3 bases and J dropped 2; count of bases not matched to a gene: 4. Germline V gene sequence: CDR1 SGHAT, CDR2 FQDESV (reference sequence). The DNA for the CDR3 is TGTGCCAGCAGCTTCCCAGGGGGCCCCACAGATACGCAGTATTTT. Residues: CASSFPGGPTDTQYF.

On this clonotype itself: Since a much larger clone is just one base distant, this may be a read error. This rearrangement joins TRBV12-3 or TRBV12-4 to TRBJ2-5; no definite D call. This CDR3 region has 15 residues. For the CDR3, the DNA is TGTGCCAGCAGCATACGAAGTGACATCCAAGAGGCCCAGTACTTC. This translates into CASSIRSDIQEAQYF.

This clonotype was observed a few times. CDR3 protein: CASSLAQGVGETQYF. In nucleotides, the CDR3 is TGTGCCAGCAGCTTAGCCCAGGGGGTTGGGGAGACCCAGTACTTC. The V gene is TRBV7-6, the J gene TRBJ2-5; 7 bases map to TRBD1. V lost 0 bases, J lost 5 bases, and 6 bases stayed unmatched. Germline lookup yields CDR1 SGHVS and CDR2 FNYEAQ. CDR3 length: 15 amino acids. The full variable domain, with the rest looked up from reference TRBV7-6 and TRBJ2-5, is GAGVSQSPRYKVTKRGQDVALRCDPISGHVSLYWYRQALGQGPEFLTYFNYEAQQDKSGLPNDRFSAERPEGSISTLTIQRTEQRDSAMYRCASSLAQGVGETQYFGPGTRLLVL.

V is TRBV6-1 and J is TRBJ1-4; D is uncertain. In germline, CDR1 is MNHNS, CDR2 SASEGT. This CDR3 is built from 16 residues. V lost 6 bases and J lost 0, with 14 bases in between. CDR3 in DNA: TGTGCCAGCAGGAACGAATCGAAACCAACTAATGAAAAACTGTTTTTT. Protein: CASRNESKPTNEKLFF.

This clonotype was seen at least ten times. V gene TRBV20-1 combines with J gene TRBJ2-5, with 10 bases aligning to TRBD2. This CDR3 is 17 amino acids long. Germline CDR1 and CDR2: DFQATT and SNEGSKA (reference sequence). After removal of 6 bases from V and 2 bases from J, the junction contained 15 bases not matched to a gene. The CDR3 loop reads CSAKGAASGRGQETQYF. The CDR3 region has the DNA TGCAGTGCCAAGGGGGCTGCTAGCGGGAGAGGGCAAGAGACCCAGTACTTC.

This clonotype has only a few counts. This may stem from a read error, because a much larger clone lies one nucleotide away. The chain is built from TRBV11-2 and TRBJ2-5; TRBD1 matches 8 bases. Germline CDR1 reads SGHAT; CDR2 reads FQNNGV. The CDR3 contains 14 residues. The CDR3 sequence is CTSSPDRVEETQYF. In DNA, the CDR3 is TGTACCAGCAGCCCGGACAGGGTCGAAGAGACCCAGTACTTC.

This chain connects TRBV10-3 to TRBJ2-5; D might be TRBD1 or TRBD2, each matching 5 bases. The CDR3 totals 13 residues. Germline values: CDR1 ENHRY, CDR2 SYGVKD. Trimming pared 7 bases from V and 1 base from J, leaving 10 bases between. The CDR3 DNA reads TGTGCCATCAAACGGGACCCCCAAGAGACCCAGTACTTC. As protein: CAIKRDPQETQYF.

This chain joins TRBV9 and TRBJ2-1, with 9 bases matching TRBD2. Germline CDR1 and CDR2: SGDLS and YYNGEE. V trimming: 2 bases; J trimming: 5 bases; junction bases outside the gene matches: 5. The CDR3 is 15 residues long. The CDR3 spells CASSVSGSSHNEQFF. The CDR3 DNA sequence: TGTGCCAGCAGCGTTAGCGGGAGCAGCCACAATGAGCAGTTCTTC.

In nucleotides, the CDR3 is TGTGCCAGCAGTTACTTAGGGGTATTCCTCACCCACACCGGGGAGCTGTTTTTT. Protein product: CASSYLGVFLTHTGELFF. The chain combines TRBV6-2 or TRBV6-3 with TRBJ2-2; D is possibly TRBD1 (5 bases). The V end lost 1 base, the J end lost 3 bases, and 18 bases lay between the germline ends. The CDR3 has 18 amino acids. Germline assignment: CDR1 MNHEY and CDR2 SVGEGT.

Ten or more counts support this clonotype. V usage is TRBV28 and J usage is TRBJ2-3; D unresolved. The CDR3 totals 15 residues. V was pared by 4 bases and J by 7 bases, with 18 bases between. Germline CDR1 MDHEN, CDR2 SYDVKM. CDR3 sequence (DNA): TGTGCCAGCAGTTCCACAGATACCTTTCAATATACGCAGTATTTT. Translation: CASSSTDTFQYTQYF.

This clonotype has ten or more counts. J is TRBJ1-1 and V is TRBV2; D is undetermined. The CDR3 is 10 amino acids. Germline values: CDR1 SNHLY, CDR2 FYNNEI. The V and J ends lost 4 bases and 8 bases respectively, with 5 bases between them. The CDR3 spells CASSGREAFF. In DNA, the CDR3 is TGTGCCAGCAGTGGCAGGGAAGCTTTCTTT.

The J gene is TRBJ2-3, the V gene TRBV5-1; 12 positions agree with TRBD2. CDR1 is SGHRS and CDR2 is YFSETQ in the germline V gene. The CDR3 spans 16 residues. Trimming removed 4 bases from V and 2 bases from J; junction bases left unmatched: 5. DNA for the CDR3: TGCGCCAGCAGCACTGGACTAGCGGGACTCACAGATACGCAGTATTTT. Its translation is CASSTGLAGLTDTQYF.

The table lists this clonotype with many counts. The chain links TRBV18 to TRBJ2-3, with D tentatively TRBD2 (5 bases). Trimming removed 1 base from V and 2 bases from J, with 13 bases in between. This CDR3 has 16 amino acids. The V gene's germline CDR1 is KGHSH and CDR2 LQKENI. CDR3 in amino acids: CASSPRAGITTDTQYF. The CDR3 DNA reads as TGTGCCAGCTCACCACGGGCCGGGATCACCACAGATACGCAGTATTTT.

V usage is TRBV3-1 and J usage is TRBJ2-1; 13 positions agree with TRBD2. This CDR3 contains 18 residues. Trimming at V came to 4 bases and at J to 4 bases, leaving 10 bases not matched to a gene. Per the germline V gene, CDR1 is LGHDT and CDR2 is YNNKEL (reference sequence). The CDR3 coding sequence is TGTGCCAGCAGCCGAACCGGACTAGCGGGAGTCCCTTACAATGAGCAGTTCTTC. Translation: CASSRTGLAGVPYNEQFF.

Ten or more counts support this clonotype. Here the CDR3 DNA reads TGTGCCAGCATTGATACGAACACCGGGGAGCTGTTTTTT. Translation gives CASIDTNTGELFF. The chain combines TRBV6-1 with TRBJ2-2; D remains ambiguous. The CDR3 contains 13 residues. The V end was cut by 7 bases, the J end by 0 bases, with 6 bases between. CDR1 and CDR2 from the germline V gene are MNHNS and SASEGT.

Details on this clonotype: One end of the junction does not line up with germline, which may come from a read error. V gene TRBV6-1 combines with J gene TRBJ2-5; TRBD2 is a possible D gene (6 bases). This CDR3 spans 15 amino acids. The V gene's germline CDR1 is MNHNS and CDR2 SASEGT. The CDR3: CASSRVGEGGETRYF. The CDR3 region has the DNA TGTGCCAGCAGTCGAGTCGGAGAGGGAGGAGAGACCCGGTACTTC.

This clonotype was seen at least ten times. This chain joins TRBV30 and TRBJ2-1; D is unclear. The CDR3 loop spans 12 amino acids. The ends were cut back, 2 bases at V and 2 bases at J, with 4 bases in the middle. Germline V lookup: CDR1 GTSNPN, CDR2 SVGIG (reference sequence). CDR3: CAWSYTYNEQFF. For the CDR3, the DNA is TGTGCCTGGAGTTATACCTACAATGAGCAGTTCTTC. Drawing the rest from reference TRBV30 and TRBJ2-1, the complete variable domain is SQTIHQWPATLVQPVGSPLSLECTVEGTSNPNLYWYRQAAGRGLQLLFYSVGIGQISSEVPQNLSASRPQDRQFILSSKKLLLSDSGFYLCAWSYTYNEQFFGPGTRLTVL.

The rearrangement links TRBV18 to TRBJ2-7, with D perhaps TRBD1 or TRBD2 (5 bases each). V lost 2 bases and J 3 bases, leaving 11 bases between the germline ends. The germline V gene has CDR1 KGHSH and CDR2 LQKENI. This CDR3 spans 14 amino acids. The CDR3 reads CASSPRDGHYEQYF. The CDR3 coding sequence is TGTGCCAGCTCACCAAGGGACGGCCACTACGAGCAGTACTTC.

At least ten counts were recorded for this clonotype. The chain carries TRBV7-9 and TRBJ1-4, with D perhaps TRBD1 (5 bases). V lost 5 bases and J 8 bases, leaving 15 bases between the germline ends. The germline gives CDR1 SEHNR, CDR2 FQNEAQ (reference sequence). The CDR3 runs to 14 residues. This CDR3 is CASSVDSLGEKLFF. CDR3 bases: TGTGCCAGCAGCGTCGACAGCTTAGGGGAAAAACTGTTTTTT.

This clonotype was picked up many times. The chain employs TRBV27 and TRBJ2-7; weak D call: TRBD2 (5 bases). V gave up 5 bases and J gave up 5 bases, with 13 bases separating them. Germline loops: CDR1 MNHEY, CDR2 SMNVEV (reference sequence). This CDR3 comprises 13 residues. CDR3 in amino acids: CASSPSDWDEQYF. The DNA for the CDR3 is TGTGCCAGCAGTCCCTCGGACTGGGACGAGCAGTACTTC.

This clonotype was found many times. The chain links TRBV24-1 to TRBJ2-1; 11 bases match TRBD2. Germline V CDR1 and CDR2: KGHDR, SFDVKD. V lost 4 bases to trimming and J lost 3 bases; unmatched junction nucleotides: 4. CDR3 length: 16 amino acids. This chain's CDR3 is CATSETGLADYNEQFF. The DNA for the CDR3 is TGTGCCACCAGTGAAACGGGACTAGCGGACTACAATGAGCAGTTCTTC.

This clonotype was picked up a small number of times. A much larger clone lies one base from this, so it may be a read error. The chain couples TRBV24-1 to TRBJ2-1, with 8 positions matching TRBD2. Germline V lookup: CDR1 KGHDR, CDR2 SFDVKD. The CDR3 runs to 13 residues. V shed 6 bases, J shed 12 bases, and the junction held 9 bases outside the gene matches. The DNA of the CDR3 is TGTGCCACCAGTACCACCGGGAGGGGGACGCAGTTCTTC. It is translated as CATSTTGRGTQFF.

The rearrangement uses TRBV19 and TRBJ2-2; TRBD2 matches 9 bases. V lost 4 bases to trimming and J lost 3 bases; unmatched junction nucleotides: 15. CDR3 length: 19 amino acids. Looked up from germline, CDR1 is LNHDA and CDR2 is SQIVND (reference sequence). CDR3 residues: CASSTRDSAGLADTGELFF. The CDR3 DNA reads TGTGCCAGTAGTACCCGGGACAGTGCGGGACTAGCAGACACCGGGGAGCTGTTTTTT.